This is a list of T cell receptor beta chains from one sample in a study of blood T cells in healthy people across ages. TCRdb reanalysed the 5' RACE reads using MiXCR and keeps one entry per CDR3 protein. The sample includes fewer than 800,000 distinct CDR3 sequences, approximately 50% of them seen just once. Specimen: blood. Receptors originate from a woman between 55 and 75 years old in good health. Both conserved end residues are part of each CDR3. A D gene is named only where the DNA matches it firmly. Clone size is shown for a subset of rows, as once, few, many or a class of expanded clone.

d_call | j_call | clone_size | v_call | cdr3_aa | cdr3_nt
- | TRBJ2-1 | - | TRBV28 | CASSSSGTNHYNEQFF | TGTGCCAGCAGTAGCTCCGGGACCAATCATTACAATGAGCAGTTCTTC
TRBD2 | TRBJ2-1 | once | TRBV7-2 | CASSLLGMASGYNEQFF | TGTGCCAGCAGCTTATTGGGCATGGCTAGCGGCTACAATGAGCAGTTCTTC
TRBD1 | TRBJ2-1 | - | TRBV20-1 | CSAYSGQGYNEQFF | TGCAGTGCTTATTCGGGACAGGGTTACAATGAGCAGTTCTTC
TRBD1 | TRBJ2-2 | - | TRBV12-3/TRBV12-4 | CASSPGGQKASGELFF | TGTGCCAGCAGTCCAGGGGGCCAAAAGGCGTCCGGGGAGCTGTTTTTT
TRBD1 | TRBJ2-1 | - | TRBV4-3 | CASSQVRDRDHEQFF | TGCGCCAGCAGCCAAGTCCGGGACAGGGACCATGAGCAGTTCTTC
- | TRBJ1-2 | - | TRBV20-1 | CSAYLPGERIFYGYTF | TGCAGTGCTTACCTCCCAGGGGAACGTATTTTTTATGGCTACACCTTC
TRBD1 | TRBJ2-3 | few | TRBV24-1 | CATTGTGSTDTQYF | TGTGCCACCACCGGGACAGGGAGCACAGATACGCAGTATTTT
- | TRBJ2-1 | few | TRBV7-9 | CASSLQSMGEQFF | TGTGCCAGCAGCCTTCAATCGATGGGTGAGCAGTTCTTC
- | TRBJ1-2 | - | TRBV20-1 | CSARVGLWGYTF | TGCAGTGCTAGGGTCGGACTGTGGGGCTACACCTTC
- | TRBJ2-1 | - | TRBV12-3/TRBV12-4 | CASSLITGYNEQFF | TGTGCCAGCAGTTTAATCACGGGATACAATGAGCAGTTCTTC
TRBD2 | TRBJ2-7 | few | TRBV4-3 | CASSQDWRELPYEQYF | TGCGCCAGCAGCCAAGATTGGCGGGAGCTCCCCTACGAGCAGTACTTC
TRBD2 | TRBJ2-5 | few | TRBV4-2 | CASSQASSGTSGTSQYF | TGTGCCAGCAGCCAAGCATCAAGCGGGACTAGCGGGACTTCCCAGTACTTC
- | TRBJ2-3 | once | TRBV4-3 | CASSAGIGSDTQYF | TGCGCCAGCAGCGCTGGTATAGGGTCCGATACGCAGTATTTT
- | TRBJ2-4 | - | TRBV7-2 | CASSLWAGDPKNIQYF | TGTGCCAGCAGCTTATGGGCAGGGGATCCCAAAAACATTCAGTACTTC
TRBD2 | TRBJ2-4 | - | TRBV29-1 | CSARDPLAGDIQYF | TGCAGCGCACGGGACCCTCTAGCGGGGGACATTCAGTACTTC
TRBD2 | TRBJ2-1 | - | TRBV7-3 | CASSFSAGNNEQFF | TGTGCCAGCAGCTTTTCAGCGGGGAACAATGAGCAGTTCTTC
TRBD2 | TRBJ2-7 | few | TRBV29-1 | CSVVNWEGGYEQYF | TGCAGCGTTGTTAATTGGGAGGGAGGATACGAGCAGTACTTC
- | TRBJ1-1 | - | TRBV29-1 | CSVEARGRDTEAFF | TGCAGCGTTGAAGCTAGGGGTCGGGACACTGAAGCTTTCTTT